These 4 T cell receptor beta chains came from one sample sequenced in a study of OX40 agonist ivuxolimab in advanced cancers. Generated by immunoSEQ multiplex PCR, the TCRdb table keeps only in-frame clones and is missing some. Of 80,000 to 130,000 clones in the sample, approximately 90% were seen once. Here the sequenced sample was CD4+ or CD8+ T cells sorted from blood, taken in a trial of the OX40 agonist ivuxolimab. The receptors were sampled from an adult with an advanced solid tumor such as melanoma, head and neck, liver or kidney cancer.

CDR3 in DNA: TGTGCCGTCGAAGCGACTAGCACAGATACGCAGTATTTT. Translation: CAVEATSTDTQYF. The rearrangement joins TRBV19 to TRBJ2-3; D gene ambiguous. The CDR3 is 13 amino acids. The V end was cut by 11 bases, the J end by 0 bases, with 12 bases between. Germline lookup yields CDR1 LNHDA and CDR2 SQIVND (reference sequence).

V and J are TRBV18 and TRBJ1-4; D may be TRBD1 (5 bases). CDR1 KGHSH and CDR2 LQKENI come from the germline V gene. V was cut by 3 bases and J by 10 bases, with 9 bases left in between. The CDR3 spans 12 residues. DNA for the CDR3: TGTGCCAGCTCACCCCCCCAGGGAAAACTGTTTTTT. As protein: CASSPPQGKLFF. The variable domain in full, with the rest retrieved from reference TRBV18 and TRBJ1-4, is NAGVMQNPRHLVRRRGQEARLRCSPMKGHSHVYWYRQLPEEGLKFMVYLQKENIIDESGMPKERFSAEFPKEGPSILRIQQVVRGDSAAYFCASSPPQGKLFFGSGTQLSVL.

V and J are TRBV5-1 and TRBJ2-3; TRBD2 might be the D (5 bases). Germline CDR1 reads SGHRS; CDR2 reads YFSETQ. The CDR3 extends over 16 amino acids. Deletions cut 0 bases from V and 9 bases from J, with 20 bases between. As DNA, the CDR3 is TGCGCCAGCAGCTTGGGTGCAGGACTCAACCCGGGGACGCAGTATTTT. Translated, it gives CASSLGAGLNPGTQYF.

This chain uses TRBV7-8 with TRBJ2-1; TRBD1 might be the D (6 bases). Germline-derived CDR1 and CDR2 are SGHVS and FQNEAQ. Between the trimmed V and J ends, which lost 3 bases and 0 bases, there was a span of 9 bases. This CDR3 has 15 residues. CDR3 amino acids: CASSFRDNSYNEQFF. The CDR3 coding sequence is TGTGCCAGCAGCTTCCGGGACAACTCCTACAATGAGCAGTTCTTC.